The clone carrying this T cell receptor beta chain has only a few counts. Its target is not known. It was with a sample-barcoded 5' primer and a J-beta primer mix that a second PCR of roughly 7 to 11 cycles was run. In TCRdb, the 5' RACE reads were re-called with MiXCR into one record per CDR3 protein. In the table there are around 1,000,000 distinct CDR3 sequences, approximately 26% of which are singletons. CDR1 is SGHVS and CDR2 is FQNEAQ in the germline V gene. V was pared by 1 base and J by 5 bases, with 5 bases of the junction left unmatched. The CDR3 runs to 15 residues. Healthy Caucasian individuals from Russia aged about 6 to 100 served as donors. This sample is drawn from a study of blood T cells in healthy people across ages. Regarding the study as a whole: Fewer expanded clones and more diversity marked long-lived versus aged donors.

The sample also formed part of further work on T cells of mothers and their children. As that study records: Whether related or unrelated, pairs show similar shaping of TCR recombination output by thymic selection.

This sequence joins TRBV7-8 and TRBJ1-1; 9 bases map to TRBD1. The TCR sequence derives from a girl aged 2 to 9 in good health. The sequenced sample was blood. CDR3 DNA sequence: TGTGCCAGCAGCTTAGGGACAGGGGCGTGGACTGAAGCTTTCTTT. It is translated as CASSLGTGAWTEAFF.